These 21 T cell receptor beta chains originate from one sample sequenced in a study of control samples from healthy donors and cancer patients. Clones were read by immunoSEQ multiplex PCR, and TCRdb kept only the in-frame ones, dropping some. The data contain some 130,000 clones, roughly 89% of them singletons. Sequencing was performed on PBMCs. The receptors originated from a man between 45 and 60 years old with head and neck cancer.

This sequence joins TRBV5-6 and TRBJ2-1, with 9 bases identical to TRBD1. In germline, CDR1 is SGHDT, CDR2 YYEEEE. The CDR3 consists of 16 residues. Trimming removed 3 bases from V and 6 bases from J; junction bases left unmatched: 10. The CDR3 here is CASSSPGQGNSNEQFF. The CDR3 nucleotides are TGTGCCAGCAGCTCCCCGGGACAGGGAAATTCCAATGAGCAGTTCTTC.

This clone was counted a few times. This chain links TRBV6-5 with TRBJ2-1; D is unclear. This CDR3 is 14 amino acids long. Trimming took off 0 bases at V and 4 bases at J, with 7 bases between the two ends. Germline V CDR1 and CDR2: MNHEY, SVGAGI. The DNA for the CDR3 is TGTGCCAGCAGTTACTCCCAAAGATACAATGAGCAGTTCTTC. Translation: CASSYSQRYNEQFF.

The chain has TRBV7-9 and TRBJ1-1; D unresolved. The CDR3 extends over 14 amino acids. From germline, CDR1 is SEHNR and CDR2 FQNEAQ (reference sequence). V was cut by 5 bases and J by 1 base, with 11 bases left in between. In nucleotides, the CDR3 is TGTGCCAGCAGCCTCAATGCGGAGAACACTGAAGCTTTCTTT. Its protein product is CASSLNAENTEAFF. The whole variable domain, filled in from reference TRBV7-9 and TRBJ1-1, reads DTGVSQNPRHKITKRGQNVTFRCDPISEHNRLYWYRQTLGQGPEFLTYFQNEAQLEKSRLLSDRFSAERPKGSFSTLEIQRTEQGDSAMYLCASSLNAENTEAFFGQGTRLTVV.

The J gene is TRBJ2-5, the V gene TRBV27; possible D gene TRBD1, 5 bases. Trimming removed 5 bases from V and 1 base from J, with 14 bases in between. The CDR3 has 15 residues. Germline CDR1 and CDR2: MNHEY and SMNVEV (reference sequence). DNA for the CDR3: TGTGCCAGCAGTCAACTTGTGGACACCCAAGAGACCCAGTACTTC. Translation gives CASSQLVDTQETQYF.

The V gene is TRBV5-8, the J gene TRBJ2-1; TRBD1 aligns across 9 bases. V lost 0 bases and J lost 8; bases outside the gene matches: 6. CDR1 SGHTS and CDR2 YDEGEE come from the germline V gene. The CDR3 contains 15 residues. The CDR3 sequence is CASSLGDRDLDEQFF. CDR3 in DNA: TGTGCCAGCAGCTTGGGGGACAGGGATCTCGATGAGCAGTTCTTC.

The J gene is TRBJ1-2, the V gene TRBV5-1; maybe TRBD1 (6 bases). Looked up from germline, CDR1 is SGHRS and CDR2 is YFSETQ. The CDR3 spans 15 residues. Trimming left V 2 bases short and J 4 bases short, with 15 bases between. The chain's CDR3 is CASSFLSDRTYGYTF. CDR3 in DNA: TGCGCCAGCAGCTTTCTGTCCGACAGGACCTATGGCTACACCTTC.

The J gene is TRBJ2-3, the V gene TRBV3-1 (or the pseudogene TRBV3-2), with no clear D. CDR1 is LGHDT, CDR2 YNNKEL, per germline (reference sequence). The CDR3 extends over 20 amino acids. V lost 2 bases and J 2 bases, leaving 26 bases between the germline ends. CDR3 residues: CASSQPTLPLPDSPTDTQYF. In nucleotides, the CDR3 is TGTGCCAGCAGCCAACCGACTCTTCCTCTACCAGACTCCCCCACAGATACGCAGTATTTT.

A note on this clone: This same CDR3 is encoded by further DNA sequences in the sample. In nucleotides, the CDR3 is TGTGCCAGCAGCGTAGGGGTGGGGGCCTACGAGCAGTACTTC. Translation: CASSVGVGAYEQYF. The rearrangement links TRBV9 to TRBJ2-7; D could derive from TRBD1 or TRBD2 (5 bases each). The CDR3 totals 14 residues. V dropped 0 bases and J dropped 2 bases, with 9 bases sitting between them. From germline, CDR1 is SGDLS and CDR2 YYNGEE.

The chain carries TRBV5-1 and TRBJ1-2; D is ambiguous. Per the germline V gene, CDR1 is SGHRS and CDR2 is YFSETQ. Deletions cut 0 bases from V and 7 bases from J, with 16 bases between. The CDR3 has 15 amino acids. The CDR3 bases are TGCGCCAGCAGCTTGGATCCGGGGAGTGAGGGTGGCTACACCTTC. Amino acid sequence: CASSLDPGSEGGYTF.

This clone was seen only a few times. The rearrangement joins TRBV30 to TRBJ2-7, with TRBD1 as a possible D gene (6 bases). Germline CDR1 reads GTSNPN; CDR2 reads SVGIG (reference sequence). The CDR3 runs to 15 residues. The V and J ends lost 6 bases and 0 bases respectively, with 18 bases between them. The CDR3 loop reads CACSLRDTYSYEQYF. Written as DNA, the CDR3 is TGTGCCTGCAGTCTCCGGGACACCTACTCCTACGAGCAGTACTTC.

This chain links TRBV15 with TRBJ2-1; the D call may be TRBD1 or TRBD2 (5 bases each). Trimming removed 3 bases from V and 8 bases from J, with 23 bases in between. The CDR3 has 17 amino acids. Germline loops: CDR1 LNHNV, CDR2 YYDKDF (reference sequence). Here the CDR3 reads CATSSQLGASSWHEQFF. In nucleotides, the CDR3 is TGTGCCACCAGCAGCCAACTAGGGGCTAGCTCTTGGCATGAGCAGTTCTTC.

The CDR3 region has the DNA TGTGCCAGCAGTTACCGGGACAGCCCTTTCAATGAGCAGTTCTTC. The encoded protein is CASSYRDSPFNEQFF. The chain joins TRBV6-5 to TRBJ2-1; TRBD1 matches at 7 bases. Germline V CDR1 and CDR2: MNHEY, SVGAGI. CDR3 length: 15 residues. Unmatched junction bases numbered 7, after V lost 2 bases and J lost 6 bases.

The chain links TRBV4-1 to TRBJ1-1, with 7 nucleotides matching TRBD1. The CDR3 contains 16 residues. The trim removed 3 bases at V and 1 base at J, leaving 8 bases unmatched. The germline V gene has CDR1 MGHRA and CDR2 YSYEKL. CDR3 coding DNA: TGCGCCAGCAGCCATCAGGGACAGCTACCGAACACTGAAGCTTTCTTT. Its translation is CASSHQGQLPNTEAFF.

The chain employs TRBV5-1 and TRBJ1-3; no reliable D call. The germline V gene encodes CDR1 SGHRS and CDR2 YFSETQ. This CDR3 is built from 15 residues. Deletions cut 3 bases from V and 0 bases from J, with 10 bases between. The CDR3 is CASSSLGSSGNTIYF. The CDR3 DNA follows: TGCGCCAGCAGCTCGTTGGGGAGCTCTGGAAACACCATATATTTT. Full variable domain (missing parts from reference TRBV5-1 and TRBJ1-3): KAGVTQTPRYLIKTRGQQVTLSCSPISGHRSVSWYQQTPGQGLQFLFEYFSETQRNKGNFPGRFSGRQFSNSRSEMNVSTLELGDSALYLCASSSLGSSGNTIYFGEGSWLTVV.

The CDR3 protein is CASSLGTSGVYEQYF. In nucleotides, the CDR3 is TGTGCCAGCAGCTTAGGGACTAGCGGGGTCTACGAGCAGTACTTC. The chain couples TRBV11-2 to TRBJ2-7, with 12 bases aligning to TRBD2. The CDR3 spans 15 residues. Germline V gene data show CDR1 as SGHAT and CDR2 as FQNNGV. Unmatched junction bases numbered 1, after V lost 1 base and J lost 3 bases. The full variable domain, with the rest looked up from reference TRBV11-2 and TRBJ2-7, is EAGVAQSPRYKIIEKRQSVAFWCNPISGHATLYWYQQILGQGPKLLIQFQNNGVVDDSQLPKDRFSAERLKGVDSTLKIQPAKLEDSAVYLCASSLGTSGVYEQYFGPGTRLTVT.

The chain links TRBV19 to TRBJ1-2; D call uncertain. CDR3 size: 16 residues. With 6 bases removed from V and 3 bases from J, the gap between germline ends came to 20 bases. Germline assignment: CDR1 LNHDA and CDR2 SQIVND (reference sequence). CDR3 bases: TGTGCCAGTAGCCCCCGGGTAGTCAGTCGGGACTATGGCTACACCTTC. It specifies CASSPRVVSRDYGYTF.

This chain connects TRBV4-2 to TRBJ2-5; TRBD2 agrees at 7 bases. The CDR3 contains 15 residues. The V gene end was trimmed by 4 bases and the J gene end by 5 bases; junction bases not matched to a gene: 10. The germline CDR1 and CDR2 sequences are LGHNA and YNFKEQ. CDR3 residues: CASSPQSGGRETQYF. The CDR3 coding sequence is TGTGCCAGCAGCCCTCAGTCCGGGGGGAGGGAGACCCAGTACTTC.

This chain uses TRBV24-1 with TRBJ1-5; no firm D call. Trimming took 2 bases from V and 2 from J, leaving 12 bases between them. The CDR3 sequence is 16 residues long. Germline CDR1 is KGHDR and CDR2 is SFDVKD. CDR3 in amino acids: CATSDSRVGGNQPQHF. Here the CDR3 DNA reads TGTGCCACCAGTGATTCGAGGGTAGGCGGCAATCAGCCCCAGCATTTT.

This clone was seen just once. The genes are TRBV19 and TRBJ2-3; unclear D gene. The CDR3 has 14 amino acids. V was clipped by 1 base and J by 8 bases, with 13 bases between them. Looked up from germline, CDR1 is LNHDA and CDR2 is SQIVND (reference sequence). The chain's CDR3 is CASSIVATHGTQYF. In DNA form, the CDR3 reads TGTGCCAGTAGTATAGTCGCGACTCATGGTACGCAGTATTTT.

The rearrangement links TRBV10-3 to TRBJ2-1; tentative D call: TRBD1 (6 bases). There are 11 residues in the CDR3. V was cut by 5 bases and J by 9 bases, with 8 bases left in between. CDR1 is ENHRY and CDR2 is SYGVKD in the germline V gene. The CDR3, as DNA: TGTGCCATCAGTCGAGGGGGTGAGCAGTTCTTC. This sequence encodes CAISRGGEQFF.

This clone was recorded only once. Its ends do not fully match the called genes, so a read error is possible. J is TRBJ1-2 and V is TRBV5-1; D is perhaps TRBD1 (6 bases). From germline, CDR1 is SGHRS and CDR2 YFSETQ. This CDR3 has 12 amino acids. CDR3 nucleotide sequence: TGCGCCAGCAGCTTGGGAGACAGGAGCCGTTTCTTC. This gives the protein CASSLGDRSRFF.